The T cell receptor (beta chain) under discussion was sequenced for a study of blood T cell repertoires in COVID-19. Background on the study: Spain, Italy and the United States supplied samples that represented acute and convalescent COVID-19. From T cells, B-cell-depleted T cells, or PBMCs came the material, which was cDNA or gDNA.

V was pared by 1 base and J by 5 bases, with 14 bases between. This CDR3 is built from 15 residues. The germline V gene encodes CDR1 KGHDR and CDR2 SFDVKD. The assay was immunoSEQ multiplex PCR, and TCRdb's table has in-frame clones only and misses some. The sample has hundreds of thousands of clones; roughly 86% are singletons. The TCR was taken from a man aged 65 to 85 with acute or convalescent COVID-19. The chain has TRBV24-1 and TRBJ2-7; D possibly corresponds to TRBD2 (6 bases). The sample taken for sequencing was peripheral blood. The CDR3 sequence: CATSDFSGGLHEQYF. The CDR3 DNA follows: TGTGCCACCAGTGATTTTAGCGGAGGGCTGCACGAGCAGTACTTC.